This T cell receptor beta chain was obtained from a study of blood T cell repertoires in COVID-19. Germline lookup yields CDR1 MDHEN and CDR2 SYDVKM. The CDR3 has 14 residues. With 6 bases removed from V and 2 bases from J, the gap between germline ends came to 11 bases. The repertoire was sequenced with immunoSEQ multiplex PCR; TCRdb's copy has only in-frame clones and lacks some. This table holds some 700,000 clones, approximately 90% found once. The TCR comes from a woman aged 18-30 years with acute or convalescent COVID-19. The chain links TRBV28 to TRBJ1-3; D might be TRBD1 (5 bases). The sequenced sample was peripheral blood. The CDR3 reads CASRLGLAGNTIYF. The CDR3 DNA is TGTGCCAGCAGGTTGGGACTTGCTGGAAACACCATATATTTT.